This T cell receptor beta chain was sequenced during a study of OX40 agonist ivuxolimab in advanced cancers. General observations from the study: Expanded clones were, on average, more numerous among CD8+ T cells than CD4+.

A note on this clone: Antigen unknown.

Clones were read by immunoSEQ multiplex PCR, and TCRdb kept only the in-frame ones, dropping some. The sample yields about 64,000 clones, around 89% seen once. Germline V lookup: CDR1 LNHDA, CDR2 SQIVND (reference sequence). V was clipped by 4 bases and J by 7 bases, with 17 bases between them. The CDR3 covers 15 residues. The origin of this receptor is an adult with an advanced solid tumor such as melanoma, head and neck, liver or kidney cancer. This sample comprised CD4+ or CD8+ T cells sorted from blood, obtained in a trial of the OX40 agonist ivuxolimab. The gene calls are TRBV19 and TRBJ1-5; D unresolved. CDR3 sequence reads: CASSTNSHPGQPQHF. CDR3 nucleotide sequence: TGTGCCAGTAGTACCAACAGCCACCCGGGGCAGCCCCAGCATTTT.